These T cell receptor beta chains were read from a single sample in a study of blood T cell repertoires in COVID-19. Using immunoSEQ multiplex PCR, the repertoire was profiled, and TCRdb retains in-frame clones only, with some absent. The sample records almost 250,000 clones, 86% being singletons. Specimen: peripheral blood. These receptors all stem from a woman aged 55-70 years who had recovered from COVID-19. Both conserved end residues are part of each CDR3. The D gene is left open where the match is weak. Size is stated for part of the rows, as once, few or many counts, or as a class when the clone is expanded.

abundance | j_gene | d_gene | v_gene | CDR3nt | CDR3aa
once | TRBJ2-1 | TRBD2 | TRBV11-2 | TGTGCCAGCAGCTTAGCTAGCGGGGGGGGCAATGAGCAGTTCTTC | CASSLASGGGNEQFF
- | TRBJ2-2 | - | TRBV19 | TGTGCCAGTAGTATCCAATCAGGGACCGGGGAGCTGTTTTTT | CASSIQSGTGELFF
- | TRBJ2-7 | TRBD1 | TRBV28 | TGTGCCAGCAGTTTAGTGGGACAGGACTACGAGCAGTACTTC | CASSLVGQDYEQYF
- | TRBJ1-6 | TRBD1 | TRBV27 | TGTGCCAGCAGTTTAACTATACAGGGGGTGTCCTATAATTCACCCCTCCACTTT | CASSLTIQGVSYNSPLHF
few | TRBJ1-5 | TRBD1 | TRBV7-9 | TGTGCCAGCAGCGACCCAACAGGGGGCGAACAGCCCCAGCATTTT | CASSDPTGGEQPQHF
- | TRBJ2-7 | - | TRBV28 | TGTGCCAGCAGTGGGGGCTTGGGGGCCTACGAGCAGTACTTC | CASSGGLGAYEQYF
- | TRBJ1-1 | - | TRBV19 | TGTGCCAGTAATCATCGTGGGGGGGCAACCACTGAAGCTTTCTTT | CASNHRGGATTEAFF
- | TRBJ1-2 | TRBD1 | TRBV6-2/TRBV6-3 | TGTGCCAGCAGCGCGCCTAGGACAGGGAGATTCTATGGCTACACTTTC | CASSAPRTGRFYGYTF
- | TRBJ1-2 | - | TRBV7-8 | TGTGCCAGCAGCCCGACAGGACCCTATGGCTACACCTTC | CASSPTGPYGYTF
- | TRBJ1-3 | - | TRBV11-2 | TGTGCCAGCAGCTTTCGTATCGTCCCGGGGGAAGGTGGAAACACCATATATTTT | CASSFRIVPGEGGNTIYF
- | TRBJ2-3 | TRBD2 | TRBV11-1 | TGTGCCAGCGGCTCCTCCGGGACTAGGAGGACGGATTTT | CASGSSGTRRTDF
- | TRBJ2-4 | - | TRBV7-9 | TGTGCCAGCAGCTCCAGGCGGGATTCGGCCAAAAACATTCAGTACTTC | CASSSRRDSAKNIQYF
- | TRBJ1-2 | - | TRBV15 | TGTGCCACCAGCAGGGCCGTGGGAGACGGCTACACCTTC | CATSRAVGDGYTF
once | TRBJ2-1 | - | TRBV7-3 | TGTGCCAGCAGCTTGGGGGCTTCCTACAATGAGCAGTTCTTC | CASSLGASYNEQFF
- | TRBJ1-1 | TRBD1 | TRBV18 | TGTGCCAGCTCACCCCCCTCGACAGGGGCCACTGAAGCTTTCTTT | CASSPPSTGATEAFF
- | TRBJ1-2 | - | TRBV6-5 | TGTGCCAGCACTTGGCAGACAGTAAACTATGGCTACACCTTC | CASTWQTVNYGYTF
once | TRBJ2-1 | TRBD2 | TRBV5-4 | TGTGCCAGCAGCATTACTAGCGGGGGTCCGGGTGAGCAGTTCTTC | CASSITSGGPGEQFF
- | TRBJ2-3 | TRBD1 | TRBV5-4 | TGTGCCAGCAGGCCCGACAGGGTCGATACGCAGTATTTT | CASRPDRVDTQYF
- | TRBJ1-2 | TRBD1 | TRBV20-1 | TGCAGTGTCGGGACAGGATATGGCTACACCTTC | CSVGTGYGYTF
- | TRBJ2-1 | TRBD2 | TRBV7-2 | TGTGCCAGCAGCCAGGGACTAGCGGGGGGGGAGAATGAGCAGTTCTTC | CASSQGLAGGENEQFF
- | TRBJ1-6 | - | TRBV9 | TGTGCCAGCAGCGACCGGGGGGGCGGTTCACCCCTCCACTTT | CASSDRGGGSPLHF
- | TRBJ1-2 | - | TRBV20-1 | TGCAGTGCACCGGGATACTATGGCTACACCTTC | CSAPGYYGYTF
- | TRBJ2-7 | TRBD2 | TRBV7-2 | TGTGCCAGCAGCTGGAGCGGGGGGGGCTCCTACGAGCAGTACTTC | CASSWSGGGSYEQYF
- | TRBJ2-7 | - | TRBV25-1 | TGTGCCAGCAGTGACCCCAGGGGCTACGAGCAGTACTTC | CASSDPRGYEQYF
- | TRBJ1-2 | TRBD1 | TRBV6-4 | TGTGCCACCTCGACAGGGCCAGCTAACTATGGCTACACCTTC | CATSTGPANYGYTF
- | TRBJ2-7 | TRBD1 | TRBV27 | TGTGCCAGCAGGAAACAGGGGAATCCTTACGAGCAGTACTTC | CASRKQGNPYEQYF
- | TRBJ2-4 | - | TRBV29-1 | TGCAGCGCCTCTCTGGCCTCCGGGGGAAACATTCAGTACTTC | CSASLASGGNIQYF
few | TRBJ1-1 | TRBD1 | TRBV7-9 | TGTGCCAGCAGCTTAAGAGGACAGGGACCTTTAACTGAAGCTTTCTTT | CASSLRGQGPLTEAFF
- | TRBJ1-3 | - | TRBV15 | TGTGCCACCAGCCTGGACCCAGGGAACGGAAACACCATATATTTT | CATSLDPGNGNTIYF
- | TRBJ2-3 | TRBD2 | TRBV3-1/TRBV3-2 | TGTGCCAGCAGCCAAGCCCTCCGAGCCGGGGGGGATACGCAGTATTTT | CASSQALRAGGDTQYF
- | TRBJ1-3 | - | TRBV28 | TGTGCCAGCAGTGCCTTGGGAGCGGCTGGAAACACCATATATTTT | CASSALGAAGNTIYF
- | TRBJ2-3 | - | TRBV7-3 | TGTGCCAGCAGCTTCGACCCTAACGCGGCAGATACGCAGTATTTT | CASSFDPNAADTQYF
- | TRBJ1-6 | - | TRBV7-9 | TGTGCCAGCAGCTTAGGGGAAGGGGGTTCACCCCTCCACTTT | CASSLGEGGSPLHF
- | TRBJ2-7 | TRBD2 | TRBV28 | TGTGCCAGCAGATTAGCGGGGGCCGACTACGAGCAGTACTTC | CASRLAGADYEQYF
- | TRBJ2-3 | TRBD1 | TRBV18 | TGTGCCAGCTCGCAGCGACAGGGCCCCACAGATACGCAGTATTTT | CASSQRQGPTDTQYF
- | TRBJ1-5 | - | TRBV28 | TGTGCCAGCAGTTTAATGGGTCTAGGGCGGGGTCAGCCCCAGCATTTT | CASSLMGLGRGQPQHF
- | TRBJ2-7 | TRBD1 | TRBV5-1 | TGCGCCAGCAGCCTCGGGACAGGGGTTCCCGAGCAGTACTTC | CASSLGTGVPEQYF
- | TRBJ2-2 | - | TRBV2 | TGTGCCAGCTCATACTACTACACCGGGGAGCTGTTTTTT | CASSYYYTGELFF
- | TRBJ2-3 | - | TRBV20-1 | TGCAGTGCTAGATTGTCCGGTACGCAGTATTTT | CSARLSGTQYF
- | TRBJ1-6 | - | TRBV6-5 | TGTGCCAGCAGTTTCCTCGGCCGGGGCTATAATTCACCCCTCCACTTT | CASSFLGRGYNSPLHF
once | TRBJ1-2 | TRBD1 | TRBV14 | TGTGCCAGCAGCCTTAGGACAGGCGCCGATAGCAACTATGGCTACACCTTC | CASSLRTGADSNYGYTF
- | TRBJ2-2 | - | TRBV3-1/TRBV3-2 | TGTGCCAGCAGCTCGTCGGTTGTATCGATAGACACCGGGGAGCTGTTTTTT | CASSSSVVSIDTGELFF
- | TRBJ2-5 | TRBD2 | TRBV4-3 | TGCGCCAGCAGCCAAGGAGGACTAGCGGGGGCCCAGGAGACCCAGTACTTC | CASSQGGLAGAQETQYF
- | TRBJ2-5 | TRBD2 | TRBV9 | TGTGCCAGCAGCCCACACTTGGGAGGGCCGGCTCTTCAAGAGACCCAGTACTTC | CASSPHLGGPALQETQYF
- | TRBJ1-1 | - | TRBV28 | TGTGCCAGCAGTGAGGGGGGGGGCAAGTATGCCACTGAAGCTTTCTTT | CASSEGGGKYATEAFF
- | TRBJ2-1 | TRBD2 | TRBV5-5 | TGTGCCAGCACCCGGGACTACCGGGGAGGCGAGCAGTTCTTC | CASTRDYRGGEQFF
- | TRBJ1-6 | - | TRBV7-6 | TGTGCCAGCAGCTTATATTTACAGAATAATTCACCCCTCCACTTT | CASSLYLQNNSPLHF
- | TRBJ1-5 | TRBD1 | TRBV2 | TGTGCCAGCACCCCGGGACAGGGGGGGAATCAGCCCCAGCATTTT | CASTPGQGGNQPQHF
- | TRBJ1-1 | - | TRBV6-6 | TGTGCCAGCAACTTACTCCCCCAGGCCTGGTTTCCAGCTTTCTTT | CASNLLPQAWFPAFF
- | TRBJ2-3 | - | TRBV5-1 | TGCGCCAGCAGTTGGCTAGGGGGTAGCACAGATACGCAGTATTTT | CASSWLGGSTDTQYF
- | TRBJ2-5 | - | TRBV12-5 | TGTGCTAGTGGTTTAGGTGTGGCGGGGAACGAAGAGACCCAGTACTTC | CASGLGVAGNEETQYF
- | TRBJ1-1 | - | TRBV29-1 | TGCAGCGTTGTGTACAGGACAGTGCGGAAAGAGGCTTTCTTT | CSVVYRTVRKEAFF
once | TRBJ2-2 | - | TRBV11-3 | TGTGCCAGCAGCTCGAATCGGGGGGCCGGGAACACCGGGGAGCTGTTTTTT | CASSSNRGAGNTGELFF
- | TRBJ2-7 | TRBD2 | TRBV27 | TGTGCCAGCCGGACTAGCGGGGGACCCGGAGGAGGCGTCGAGCAGTACTTC | CASRTSGGPGGGVEQYF
- | TRBJ2-5 | TRBD1 | TRBV7-2 | TGTGCCAGCAGCCTGATGGGGACAGACCAAGAGACCCAGTACTTC | CASSLMGTDQETQYF
- | TRBJ2-2 | TRBD2 | TRBV5-1 | TGCGCCAGCAGCTCTCAGCGGGGTGGGAACACCGGGGAGCTGTTTTTT | CASSSQRGGNTGELFF
once | TRBJ2-6 | - | TRBV19 | TGTGCCAGTAGTGATTACAGCTTCTCTGGGGCCAACGTCCTGACTTTC | CASSDYSFSGANVLTF
- | TRBJ1-3 | - | TRBV5-1 | TGCGCCAGCAGCTTCGGGGGGAACTCTGGAAACACCATATATTTT | CASSFGGNSGNTIYF
many | TRBJ1-5 | TRBD1 | TRBV24-1 | TGTGCCACCAGTGATCCACGACAGGGAGGACAGCCCCAGCATTTT | CATSDPRQGGQPQHF
- | TRBJ2-5 | TRBD2 | TRBV7-2 | TGTGCCAGCAGCCCCATCCATAGCGGGGGCCTGGAGACCCAGTACTTC | CASSPIHSGGLETQYF